This TCR beta chain was captured in a study of T-cell memory formation after mild COVID-19. Points from the study as a whole: Chiefly within CM and EM were the contracting CD4+ clones; CD8+ ones were within EMRA. Some clones that responded were present in memory (sampled pre-infection), which suggests cross-reactive memory joined.

TCRdb ran MiXCR on the 5' RACE reads and lists one entry per CDR3 protein. The sample has some 350,000 distinct CDR3 sequences, about 15% seen once. Comments on this clonotype: As yet, its antigen is unknown.

Per germline, CDR1 LGHDT and CDR2 YNNKEL (reference sequence). V was trimmed by 2 bases and J by 2 bases, leaving 8 bases between them. The CDR3 is 14 amino acids. Sequencing was done on a sample of PBMCs or a T cell subset sorted from them (not recorded which). The chain recombines TRBV3-1 with TRBJ2-3; D uncertain. This TCR derives from a man between 18 and 29 years old who had mild COVID-19 (a few samples of this study predate the infection). Cell type and time point are not known. CDR3 in amino acids: CASSQSRDTDTQYF. The CDR3 coding sequence is TGTGCCAGCAGCCAATCCAGAGACACAGATACGCAGTATTTT.